These 24 T cell receptor beta chains came from one sample sequenced in a study of blood T cell repertoires in COVID-19. The data were produced by immunoSEQ multiplex PCR, yet TCRdb's version contains in-frame clones alone and is incomplete. The table includes roughly 200,000 clones, roughly 82% detected once. The sequenced sample consisted of peripheral blood. The receptors were sampled from a woman aged 60-70 years with COVID-19, enrolled during active disease.

Only one count was recorded for this clone. The CDR3 is CASSLRVNTEAFF. The CDR3 nucleotides are TGTGCCAGCAGCTTACGAGTGAACACTGAAGCTTTCTTT. V is TRBV11-3 and J is TRBJ1-1; no firm D call. This CDR3 region has 13 residues. The V gene's germline CDR1 is SGHNT and CDR2 YENEEA. The V end lost 2 bases, the J end lost 0 bases, and 4 bases lay between the germline ends.

In its sample, this clone was seen a few times. This rearrangement joins TRBV29-1 to TRBJ1-2; TRBD1 matches 9 bases. In germline, CDR1 is SQVTM, CDR2 ANQGSEA. The V gene end was trimmed by 5 bases and the J gene end by 6 bases; junction bases not matched to a gene: 16. CDR3 size: 16 residues. CDR3 in amino acids: CSVPRLDRGGSDGYTF. CDR3 sequence (DNA): TGCAGCGTTCCACGTTTGGACAGGGGAGGTTCCGATGGCTACACCTTC.

The chain carries TRBV14 and TRBJ2-1; 16 bases match TRBD2. The CDR3 loop spans 22 amino acids. The ends lost 3 bases at V and 0 bases at J; junction bases unmatched: 14. Germline V gene lookup returns CDR1 SGHDN and CDR2 FVKESK. The CDR3 coding sequence is TGTGCCAGCAGCCACCCCGGGACTAGCGGGGGGGCCAAACTTTCCTCCTACAATGAGCAGTTCTTC. It translates to CASSHPGTSGGAKLSSYNEQFF.

V usage is TRBV24-1 and J usage is TRBJ1-2, with a weak D call TRBD1 (6 bases). CDR1 and CDR2 from the germline V gene are KGHDR and SFDVKD. The CDR3 has 13 amino acids. V lost 4 bases and J lost 8, with 13 bases in between. In DNA form, the CDR3 reads TGTGCCACCAGTGACCGGGGGGGCGAGGGCTACACCTTC. It translates to CATSDRGGEGYTF.

The V and J genes are TRBV24-1 and TRBJ1-5; possibly TRBD1 for D (5 bases). Trimming stripped 3 bases from V and 3 bases from J, with 14 bases between. The CDR3 consists of 16 residues. CDR1 is KGHDR, CDR2 SFDVKD, per germline. CDR3 residues: CATSDVGGEVNQPQHF. The CDR3 DNA reads TGTGCCACCAGTGATGTGGGAGGGGAGGTCAATCAGCCCCAGCATTTT.

This chain joins TRBV3-1 (or the pseudogene TRBV3-2) and TRBJ1-4, with no clear D. CDR3 length: 14 residues. V was cut by 0 bases and J by 4 bases, with 6 bases left in between. Germline V CDR1 and CDR2: LGHDT, YNNKEL (reference sequence). The CDR3 nucleotides read TGTGCCAGCAGCCAAGATCTAGTTAATGAAAAACTGTTTTTT. Protein: CASSQDLVNEKLFF.

The chain uses TRBV19 and TRBJ1-2; D is unclear. Germline CDR1 is LNHDA and CDR2 is SQIVND (reference sequence). The CDR3 covers 14 residues. Trimming cost V 1 base and J 7 bases, with 13 bases left between them. The CDR3 loop is CASSIGRGSVGYTF. The DNA of the CDR3 is TGTGCCAGTAGTATAGGGCGGGGATCGGTTGGCTACACCTTC.

This clone has a count of ten or more. The V gene is TRBV5-6, the J gene TRBJ1-2; 9 positions agree with TRBD1. The CDR3 has 14 residues. The V segment lost 5 bases and the J segment 7 bases; nucleotides outside the gene matches: 9. In germline, CDR1 is SGHDT, CDR2 YYEEEE. The CDR3 sequence is CASRPPGQGFGYTF. The DNA for the CDR3 is TGTGCCAGCAGACCTCCCGGACAGGGGTTTGGCTACACCTTC.

This rearrangement joins TRBV6-6 to TRBJ1-1, with D possibly being TRBD1 (5 bases). Trimming pared 8 bases from V and 5 bases from J, leaving 15 bases between. Germline-derived CDR1 and CDR2 are MNHNY and SVGAGI (reference sequence). CDR3 length: 13 residues. CDR3 residues: CASYYWGGTEAFF. The DNA of the CDR3 is TGTGCCAGCTACTACTGGGGGGGGACTGAAGCTTTCTTT.

CDR3 in DNA: TGTGCCTGGAACACACGAAGACTAGCGGAAGAGACCCAGTACTTC. Its protein is CAWNTRRLAEETQYF. This chain joins TRBV30 and TRBJ2-5; 9 nucleotides align to TRBD2. The V gene end was trimmed by 4 bases and the J gene end by 3 bases; junction bases not matched to a gene: 9. The germline V gene encodes CDR1 GTSNPN and CDR2 SVGIG (reference sequence). The CDR3 is 15 amino acids.

The chain is built from TRBV7-2 and TRBJ1-5, with 11 bases lining up with TRBD1. The CDR3 has 14 residues. V shed 5 bases, J shed 7 bases, and the junction held 4 bases outside the gene matches. The V gene's germline CDR1 is SGHTA and CDR2 FQGNSA. The CDR3 nucleotides are TGTGCCAGCAGCGCAGGGACAGGGGGACAGCCCCAGCATTTT. Its protein product is CASSAGTGGQPQHF.

The DNA for the CDR3 is TGCGCCAGCAGCCCCATTTTCGGGGGAGGGAACTACAATGAGCAGTTCTTC. This sequence encodes CASSPIFGGGNYNEQFF. The rearrangement uses TRBV5-1 and TRBJ2-1; 7 nucleotides align to TRBD2. The CDR3 is 17 residues long. Trimming removed 4 bases from V and 3 bases from J; junction bases left unmatched: 13. Germline-derived CDR1 and CDR2 are SGHRS and YFSETQ.

V gene TRBV30 combines with J gene TRBJ2-1, with 9 nucleotides matching TRBD2. In germline, CDR1 is GTSNPN, CDR2 SVGIG (reference sequence). J gave up 4 bases and V 3 bases, and 7 bases lay outside the gene matches. The CDR3 totals 15 residues. The CDR3 region has the DNA TGTGCCTGGAGGGTCACTAGCGGGTCGTACAATGAGCAGTTCTTC. Residues: CAWRVTSGSYNEQFF.

The V gene is TRBV24-1, the J gene TRBJ2-5; TRBD1 matches 7 bases. Germline assignment: CDR1 KGHDR and CDR2 SFDVKD. The V and J ends lost 4 bases and 5 bases, in that order; junction bases with no gene match: 6. The CDR3 covers 14 residues. The CDR3 region is CATSDPGQAETQYF. CDR3 bases: TGTGCCACCAGTGACCCTGGACAGGCCGAGACCCAGTACTTC.

This rearrangement joins TRBV6-5 to TRBJ1-5; possible D gene TRBD1, 6 bases. Germline V lookup: CDR1 MNHEY, CDR2 SVGAGI. The CDR3 extends over 15 amino acids. Trimming shortened V by 8 bases and J by 8 bases, and 22 bases separated the two germline ends. The CDR3 protein is CASAPFGRGGKPQHF. The CDR3 region has the DNA TGTGCCAGCGCCCCATTTGGGAGGGGGGGGAAGCCCCAGCATTTT.

This clone was detected only once. The chain combines TRBV5-6 with TRBJ2-1; TRBD1 matches at 8 bases. Trimming removed 1 base from V and 4 bases from J; junction bases left unmatched: 1. The CDR3 is 14 amino acids. In germline, CDR1 is SGHDT, CDR2 YYEEEE. Here the CDR3 DNA reads TGTGCCAGCAGCTTGCAGGGGGCTTACAATGAGCAGTTCTTC. Translating gives CASSLQGAYNEQFF.

There are a few counts of this clone. V usage is TRBV7-2 and J usage is TRBJ2-1, with 10 bases aligning to TRBD1. J gave up 9 bases and V 0 bases, and 8 bases lay outside the gene matches. The CDR3 loop spans 16 amino acids. Germline values: CDR1 SGHTA, CDR2 FQGNSA. CDR3 bases: TGTGCCAGCAGCTTAGCGACCGGGACAGGGGTGGGTGAGCAGTTCTTC. Translation gives CASSLATGTGVGEQFF.

The chain uses TRBV27 and TRBJ2-3; 7 nucleotides agree with TRBD1. With 3 bases clipped from V and 0 bases from J, the junction kept 12 bases outside the gene matches. Germline values: CDR1 MNHEY, CDR2 SMNVEV (reference sequence). There are 18 residues in the CDR3. The CDR3 loop is CASSLVQGLGWSTDTQYF. The CDR3 coding sequence is TGTGCCAGCAGTTTGGTACAGGGGTTAGGATGGAGCACAGATACGCAGTATTTT.

This chain connects TRBV7-9 to TRBJ1-3; tentatively, D is TRBD1 (5 bases). CDR3 size: 15 residues. Germline-derived CDR1 and CDR2 are SEHNR and FQNEAQ (reference sequence). V shed 2 bases and J shed 4 bases, with 12 bases lying between them. The CDR3 nucleotides are TGTGCCAGCAGCTTACGATTGGGACTCGGAAACACCATATATTTT. It encodes CASSLRLGLGNTIYF.

This chain uses TRBV5-1 with TRBJ1-3; the D gene is possibly TRBD1 (5 bases). V was clipped by 0 bases and J by 0 bases, with 13 bases between them. The CDR3 is made up of 17 amino acids. Germline values: CDR1 SGHRS, CDR2 YFSETQ. The DNA for the CDR3 is TGCGCCAGCAGCTTGGGGGCAGGGATTAGCTCTGGAAACACCATATATTTT. Protein sequence: CASSLGAGISSGNTIYF.

This rearrangement joins TRBV2 to TRBJ1-2; D not resolved. Germline CDR1 and CDR2: SNHLY and FYNNEI. Trimming pared 2 bases from V and 4 bases from J, leaving 8 bases between. The CDR3 totals 13 residues. CDR3 amino acids: CASSESSGYGYTF. The CDR3 DNA sequence: TGTGCCAGCAGTGAAAGTTCCGGCTATGGCTACACCTTC.

V gene TRBV7-6 combines with J gene TRBJ2-2; TRBD2 agrees at 13 bases. The CDR3 covers 16 residues. Looked up from germline, CDR1 is SGHVS and CDR2 is FNYEAQ. V shed 5 bases and J 4 bases; nucleotides not matched to a gene: 4. The CDR3 here is CASSPRTSGGTGELFF. In DNA form, the CDR3 reads TGTGCCAGCAGCCCTCGGACTAGCGGGGGCACCGGGGAGCTGTTTTTT.

This chain links TRBV15 with TRBJ1-3, with D unclear. CDR3 size: 15 residues. The germline CDR1 and CDR2 sequences are LNHNV and YYDKDF (reference sequence). With 3 bases removed from V and 0 bases from J, the gap between germline ends came to 9 bases. The CDR3 loop reads CATSRDLISGNTIYF. The CDR3 nucleotides read TGTGCCACCAGCAGGGACTTGATCTCTGGAAACACCATATATTTT.

The J gene is TRBJ1-2, the V gene TRBV19, with D unclear. CDR1 and CDR2 from the germline V gene are LNHDA and SQIVND (reference sequence). The CDR3 runs 13 residues. V was cut by 2 bases and J by 7 bases, with 11 bases left in between. The chain's CDR3 is CASSIHQEFGYTF. The DNA of the CDR3 is TGTGCCAGTAGTATACACCAAGAGTTTGGCTACACCTTC.